The rows below give T cell receptor beta chains drawn from one sample of a study of T cell clones after liver transplantation. Libraries were prepared by immunoSEQ multiplex PCR; TCRdb keeps only in-frame clonotypes and omits some of them. The data show around 51,000 clones, 86% seen once. The sample was CD8+ T cells from blood, taken 12 months after liver transplant. Every receptor here comes from a human patient who received a liver transplant. Some of the T cells might come from the graft donor. The CDR3 runs from the conserved cysteine through the conserved F or W. D genes are given only for firm matches. A row's size may be missing; if present it is once, few, many or a size class.

j_call clone_size v_call cdr3_length d_call cdr3_aa cdr3_nt
TRBJ1-5 - TRBV27 14 - CASSESHNNQPQHF TGTGCCAGCAGTGAATCCCACAACAATCAGCCCCAGCATTTT
TRBJ2-7 once TRBV5-6 15 - CASSLGGGGAYEQYF TGTGCCAGCAGCTTGGGTGGCGGCGGAGCCTACGAGCAGTACTTC
TRBJ2-2 many TRBV5-1 20 - CASSSLPLLRDRTNTGELFF TGCGCCAGCAGCTCACTTCCCCTTTTACGGGACCGGACAAACACCGGGGAGCTGTTTTTT
TRBJ2-7 - TRBV9 14 - CASSARSSSYEQYF TGTGCCAGCAGCGCTAGGTCAAGCTCCTACGAGCAGTACTTC
TRBJ1-5 - TRBV21-1 18 - CASSRDRGRGRSNQPQHF TGTGCCAGCAGCAGGGACAGGGGGCGAGGTAGGAGCAATCAGCCCCAGCATTTT
TRBJ1-1 - TRBV9 14 - CASSPRPTNTEAFF TGTGCCAGCAGCCCGCGACCTACGAACACTGAAGCTTTCTTT
TRBJ1-5 few TRBV19 15 - CASSIIRAANQPQHF TGTGCCAGTAGTATCATTAGGGCGGCTAATCAGCCCCAGCATTTT
TRBJ1-1 - TRBV27 16 TRBD1 CASTPSQGELNTEAFF TGTGCCAGCACCCCATCACAGGGGGAACTGAACACTGAAGCTTTCTTT
TRBJ2-1 - TRBV2 15 TRBD1 CASSTGTGLGNEQFF TGTGCCAGCAGCACTGGGACAGGATTGGGCAATGAGCAGTTCTTC
TRBJ1-4 - TRBV7-9 13 - CASSLVVNEKLFF TGTGCCAGCAGCTTAGTGGTGAATGAAAAACTGTTTTTT
TRBJ2-7 - TRBV5-1 15 - CASSFWALGALEQYF TGCGCCAGCAGCTTCTGGGCCCTCGGGGCCCTCGAGCAGTACTTC
TRBJ2-3 - TRBV28 15 - CASRARLDSTDTQYF TGTGCCAGCAGGGCCCGGTTGGATAGCACAGATACGCAGTATTTT
TRBJ1-2 - TRBV11-2 16 - CASSLGIWQGNYGYTF TGTGCCAGCAGCTTAGGCATTTGGCAGGGGAACTATGGCTACACCTTC
TRBJ2-2 - TRBV11-3 17 TRBD1 CASSLASGGLGTGELFF TGTGCCAGCAGCTTGGCCTCAGGGGGTTTGGGCACCGGGGAGCTGTTTTTT
TRBJ2-7 few TRBV11-2 16 - CASSQGVGDNSYEQYF TGTGCCAGCAGCCAAGGCGTTGGGGATAATTCCTACGAGCAGTACTTC
TRBJ1-5 - TRBV30 14 - CAWSLGAENQPQHF TGTGCCTGGAGTCTGGGGGCGGAGAATCAGCCCCAGCATTTT
TRBJ1-2 - TRBV5-4 16 TRBD1 CASSSGQGASVYGYTF TGTGCCAGCAGCTCCGGACAGGGGGCTTCGGTCTATGGCTACACCTTC
TRBJ2-6 - TRBV5-1 15 - CASSPDSSGANVLTF TGCGCCAGCAGCCCGGACAGCTCTGGGGCCAACGTCCTGACTTTC
TRBJ2-2 - TRBV28 14 - CASSPRPDTGELFF TGTGCCAGCAGCCCCCGACCAGACACCGGGGAGCTGTTTTTT
TRBJ2-7 - TRBV9 13 TRBD1 CASSLGTAYEQYF TGTGCCAGCAGCCTAGGGACAGCCTACGAGCAGTACTTC
TRBJ2-3 once TRBV27 13 TRBD2 CASSLTSGRAQYF TGTGCCAGCAGTCTAACTAGCGGGAGGGCGCAGTATTTT
TRBJ2-1 once TRBV29-1 14 TRBD2 CSVGGGGSYNEQFF TGCAGCGTTGGCGGGGGAGGGTCCTACAATGAGCAGTTCTTC
TRBJ2-1 once TRBV9 14 TRBD2 CASSWGLGNNEQFF TGTGCCAGCTCATGGGGACTAGGGAACAATGAGCAGTTCTTC
TRBJ2-1 few TRBV28 14 - CASSPGVHYNEQFF TGTGCCAGCAGCCCGGGAGTCCACTACAATGAGCAGTTCTTC
TRBJ1-1 - TRBV19 13 - CASSIATGYEAFF TGTGCCAGTAGTATAGCGACAGGTTATGAAGCTTTCTTT
TRBJ2-1 - TRBV5-1 11 - CASSPHNEQFF TGCGCCAGCAGCCCGCACAATGAGCAGTTCTTC
TRBJ1-5 - TRBV19 14 - CASSIEGDNQPQHF TGTGCCAGTAGTATAGAGGGGGACAATCAGCCCCAGCATTTT